The rows below give T cell receptor beta chains drawn from one sample of a study of cytomegalovirus exposure and HLA in healthy donors. TCRdb's table, derived via immunoSEQ multiplex PCR, lists solely in-frame clones and lacks some. Here the sample table reports approximately 150,000 clones. Sample: PBMCs. The receptor set was obtained from a woman between 50 and 59 years old in good health and CMV-seronegative. The conserved cysteine and the conserved F or W are not part of the CDR3 here. Fields, in order: V gene, CDR3 protein.

TRBV19,ASSIPRYGYT
TRBV27,ASKGGSREKLF
TRBV7-3,ASSLGQVNTGELF
TRBV9,ASSGGPNEKLF
TRBV5-1,ASTYRVVDTDTQY
TRBV28,ASSLTSGSTDTQY
TRBV6-5,AVAGGTEAF
TRBV7-3,ASSLKGADTEAF
TRBV2,ASLPGQGAYEQY
TRBV19,ASSIGGHGYT
TRBV4-2,ASSPDGTEAF
TRBV19,ASSIRLDRQPNYGYT
TRBV5-4,ASSSVTDSYEQY
TRBV14,ASSPTVGRGNTGELF
TRBV5-4,ASSSRDSYSDTQY
TRBV28,ASAAGIHEQY
TRBV2,ASTSPIGGDNATNEKLF
TRBV6-5,ASSSRGGYT
TRBV9,ASSLTSGNTIY
TRBV4-3,ASSQVGLAGSPETQY
TRBV28,ASREPGQAYSPLH
TRBV7-3,ASSSAPTGDYGYT